This T cell receptor (beta chain) was recorded in a study of T cells after yellow fever vaccination. General study findings and limits: Only a minor proportion of clonotypes was detected across both CD4 and CD8 compartments. Re-detected after boosting: most primary clones, more than 95% of CD4 and 80% to 90% of CD8.

Germline CDR1 is LNHDA and CDR2 is SQIVND (reference sequence). The CDR3 has 13 amino acids. With 6 bases removed from V and 5 bases from J, the gap between germline ends came to 11 bases. Template switching by 5'RACE produced TCR cDNA, adding a universal primer site and UMIs. TCRdb independently ran MiXCR on the 5' RACE reads; one entry per CDR3 protein. The sample holds about 150,000 distinct CDR3 sequences, roughly 6.2% seen once. Regarding this clonotype: Antigen specificity is unknown.

Material: CD4+ T cells sorted from PBMCs, obtained on the day of the first yellow fever vaccination. The source is a man younger than 35 who received the YFV17D yellow fever vaccine. The rearrangement joins TRBV19 to TRBJ1-5; D remains ambiguous. CDR3 bases: TGTGCCAGTAGCCTGGGCCTATATCAGCCCCAGCATTTT. Translated, it gives CASSLGLYQPQHF.